The following is a T cell receptor beta chain sequence with its context. The sample is drawn from a study of control samples from healthy donors and cancer patients. Sequencing was performed with immunoSEQ multiplex PCR; in TCRdb, only in-frame clones are kept and a portion is missing. The sample includes tens of thousands of clones, approximately 94% of them seen just once. The CDR3 has 13 residues. Germline V gene data show CDR1 as LGHDT and CDR2 as YNNKEL (reference sequence). V was clipped by 0 bases and J by 5 bases, with 5 bases between them. This receptor was identified in a woman younger than 45 in good health. The chain has TRBV3-1 (or the pseudogene TRBV3-2) and TRBJ1-5; the D is unclear. Sequencing was performed on blood. The CDR3 bases are TGTGCCAGCAGCCAAGATCGAGATCAGCCCCAGCATTTT. Its protein product is CASSQDRDQPQHF.